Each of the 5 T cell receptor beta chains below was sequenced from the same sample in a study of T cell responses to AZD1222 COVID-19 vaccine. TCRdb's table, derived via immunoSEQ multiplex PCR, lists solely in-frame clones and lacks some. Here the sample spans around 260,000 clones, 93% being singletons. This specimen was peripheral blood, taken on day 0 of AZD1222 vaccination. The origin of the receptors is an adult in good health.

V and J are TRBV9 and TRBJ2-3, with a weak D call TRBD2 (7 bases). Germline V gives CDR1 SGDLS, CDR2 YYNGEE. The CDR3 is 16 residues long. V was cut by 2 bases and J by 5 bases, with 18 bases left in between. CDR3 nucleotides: TGTGCCAGCAGCGTTTCACTGGGGGGGCTGAGAGATACGCAGTATTTT. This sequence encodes CASSVSLGGLRDTQYF.

This CDR3 is CASSAGTVTSTSQHF. The CDR3 coding sequence is TGTGCCAGCAGCGCCGGGACAGTAACATCAACGTCCCAGCATTTT. The chain couples TRBV5-8 to TRBJ1-5, with 7 nucleotides matching TRBD1. CDR3 length: 15 amino acids. V was clipped by 4 bases and J by 11 bases; unmatched bases: 15. Germline assignment: CDR1 SGHTS and CDR2 YDEGEE.

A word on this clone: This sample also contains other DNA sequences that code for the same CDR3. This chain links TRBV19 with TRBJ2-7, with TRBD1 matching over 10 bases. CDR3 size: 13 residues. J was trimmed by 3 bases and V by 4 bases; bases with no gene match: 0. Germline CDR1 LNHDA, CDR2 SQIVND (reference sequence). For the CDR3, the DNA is TGTGCCAGTAGTAGGACAGGGGGCTACGAGCAGTACTTC. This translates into CASSRTGGYEQYF.

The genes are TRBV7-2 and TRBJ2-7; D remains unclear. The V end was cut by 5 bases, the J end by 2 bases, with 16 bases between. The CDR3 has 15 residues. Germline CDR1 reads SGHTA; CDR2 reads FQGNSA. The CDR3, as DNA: TGTGCCAGCAGCCCCCTGCTGAGATCGGCCTACGAGCAGTACTTC. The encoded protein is CASSPLLRSAYEQYF.

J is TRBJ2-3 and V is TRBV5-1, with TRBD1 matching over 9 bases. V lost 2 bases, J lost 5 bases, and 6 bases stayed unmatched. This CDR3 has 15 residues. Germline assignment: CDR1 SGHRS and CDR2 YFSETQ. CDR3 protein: CASSFRTGVEDTQYF. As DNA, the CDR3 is TGCGCCAGCAGCTTTAGGACAGGGGTGGAAGATACGCAGTATTTT.